This paragraph covers one T cell receptor beta chain sequence. What antigen it recognizes has not been identified. Germline is not matched at one junction end, which may reflect a read error. The read finishes 3 residues shy of the CDR3 end, and the germline J gene is used to complete it. These data belong to a study of T cells in women clearing cervical HPV infection (dated 2018 in TCRdb). The study in broad terms: The cases were 25 to 30 women with histologically confirmed HPV16-related CIN3 or worse, and 2 of these cases were invasive cancers. Cases had a median age of roughly 35 years compared with 37 to 45 for controls, and baseline characteristics showed no significant differences between the groups. As quality controls, five blinded duplicates were added to each group, bringing the total to about 60 samples made up of about 50 participants and about ten replicates. HLA typing was available for only a few women, so HLA type could not be excluded as a confounder. In the parent cohort, about 10,000 women aged 18 or older were enrolled in Guanacaste, Costa Rica, during about 1992 to 1994 and then followed for approximately seven years. Cases were matched to controls by age within five years and by the year the sample was collected. Controls were 25 to 30 women whose single incident HPV16 infection cleared within 12 months without precancer or cancer developing. For cases, a median interval of about 140 days, with an interquartile range of about 85 to 200 days, was observed between lesion detection and blood sampling. Nested within Costa Rica's Guanacaste HPV Natural History Study, an exploratory proof-of-principle case-control study compared TCR repertoires across cervical HPV16 outcomes. Blood from cases was collected at the visit where the lesion was first found, while blood from controls was collected once the infection could no longer be detected.

Every participant had a single incident cervical HPV16 infection, and women with prevalent HPV16 infections were excluded. Cervical HPV DNA was detected with MY09/MY11 PCR, and genotyping was done by dot-blot hybridization. About 14 mL of heparinized blood was centrifuged, after which the buffy coat was aliquoted, frozen at -30 degrees C, and then stored at -80 degrees C. QIAGEN kits were used to extract genomic DNA from buffy coat specimens. Findings and caveats that apply to the study as a whole: Because of the cross-sectional design, the study could not determine whether the associations came before infection or resulted from infection, and neither effector/memory subsets nor HPV-specific T cells were isolated. TCR repertoire richness was significantly higher in CIN3+ cases than in controls across sequencing depths, while evenness did not differ. Because T-cell numbers per sample were unknown, differences in richness could reflect varying T-cell content rather than repertoire biology. TRBV6-7 relative abundance was lower in cases than in controls (approximately 0.11% versus 0.16%; Bonferroni P = 0.0008). Cases were distinguished from controls with an estimated AUC of about 0.8 by random forest classifiers combining richness and V gene abundances.

CDR1 SGHAT and CDR2 FQNNGV are derived from the germline V gene. The cysteine opens and the phenylalanine closes a CDR3 of 14 amino acids. The CDR3 was read in part: 33 bases, with the frame set at base 1. TCR beta CDR3 regions were amplified by multiplex PCR from an average of roughly 1,200 ng genomic DNA per sample using the immunoSEQ assay. Primer bias was corrected in the assay by using a complete synthetic TCR repertoire to establish an amplification baseline. The amplicons were sequenced using the Illumina platform. In the paper's pipeline: Sequence errors were corrected by clustering with frequency ratios and a modified nearest-neighbor algorithm, and the sequences were then analyzed in the immunoSEQ Analyzer using IMGT gene definitions. At each rarefaction depth, TCR richness and evenness were averaged across 20 rarefaction repeats, and any sample with fewer sequences than the depth was left out. Wilcoxon rank sum tests with FDR correction were used to compare relative abundances of V, D and J genes between the groups. In the blinded duplicates, the intraclass correlation was approximately 96% for TCR richness and averaged 76.4% across approximately 60 gene segments. TCRdb provides this immuneACCESS table in a form limited to in-frame rearrangements. Some clones are lacking; in checked studies, under half of them reflect an unresolved V gene, and why the rest are absent is not known. V, J and clone size were drawn from that table, and D and trimming were deduced from the DNA. The sample's own table lists over 25,000 clones. Jointly, the top ten make up approximately 22% of the sample.

Input material: blood buffy coat. The sequence is built from TRBV11-2 and TRBJ2-1; TRBD2 could be the D gene, as 6 bases match. The receptor's source is a woman between 18 and 70 years old with a cervical HPV16 infection that either progressed to CIN3+ or cleared (not recorded which). CDR3 region: CASSTGLSDNEQFF. The CDR3 DNA, read in part, is TGTGCCAGCAGCACGGGACTCTCCGACAATGAG. The full variable domain, with segments outside the CDR3 supplied by the reference TRBV11-2 and TRBJ2-1 proteins, appears as EAGVAQSPRYKIIEKRQSVAFWCNPISGHATLYWYQQILGQGPKLLIQFQNNGVVDDSQLPKDRFSAERLKGVDSTLKIQPAKLEDSAVYLCASSTGLSDNEQFFGPGTRLTVL.